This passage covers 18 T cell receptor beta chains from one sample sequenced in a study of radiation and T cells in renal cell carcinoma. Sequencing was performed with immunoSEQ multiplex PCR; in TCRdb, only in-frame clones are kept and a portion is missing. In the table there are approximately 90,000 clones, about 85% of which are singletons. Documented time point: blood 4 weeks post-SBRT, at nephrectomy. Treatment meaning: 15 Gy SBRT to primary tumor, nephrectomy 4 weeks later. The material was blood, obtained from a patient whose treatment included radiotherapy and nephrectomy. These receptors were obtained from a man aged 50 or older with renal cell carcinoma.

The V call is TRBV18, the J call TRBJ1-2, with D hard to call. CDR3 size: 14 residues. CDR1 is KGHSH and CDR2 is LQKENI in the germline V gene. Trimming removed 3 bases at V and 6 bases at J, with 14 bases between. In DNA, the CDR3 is TGTGCCAGCTCACCCGGCGGTACATCCAATGGCTACACCTTC. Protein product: CASSPGGTSNGYTF.

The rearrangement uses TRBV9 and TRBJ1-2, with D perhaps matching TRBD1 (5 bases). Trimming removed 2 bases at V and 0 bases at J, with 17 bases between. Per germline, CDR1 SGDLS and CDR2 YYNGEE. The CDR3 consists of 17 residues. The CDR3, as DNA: TGTGCCAGCAGCGTGAAAGCCCCGGGACGGCCTAACTATGGCTACACCTTC. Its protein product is CASSVKAPGRPNYGYTF.

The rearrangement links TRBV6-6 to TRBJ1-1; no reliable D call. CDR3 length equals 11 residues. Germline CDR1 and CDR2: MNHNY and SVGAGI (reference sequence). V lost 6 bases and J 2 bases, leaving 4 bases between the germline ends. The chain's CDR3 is CASSRNTEAFF. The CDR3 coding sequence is TGTGCCAGCAGCCGAAACACTGAAGCTTTCTTT.

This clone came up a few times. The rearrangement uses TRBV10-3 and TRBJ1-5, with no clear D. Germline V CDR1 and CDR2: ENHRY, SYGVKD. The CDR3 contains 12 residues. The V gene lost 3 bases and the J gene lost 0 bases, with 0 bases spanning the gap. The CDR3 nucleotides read TGTGCCATCAGTGATAGCAATCAGCCCCAGCATTTT. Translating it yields CAISDSNQPQHF.

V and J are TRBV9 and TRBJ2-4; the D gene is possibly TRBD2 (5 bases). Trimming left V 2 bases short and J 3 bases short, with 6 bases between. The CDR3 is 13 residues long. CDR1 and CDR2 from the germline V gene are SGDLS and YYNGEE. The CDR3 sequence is CASSVGSKNIQYF. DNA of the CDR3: TGTGCCAGCAGCGTGGGGAGCAAAAACATTCAGTACTTC.

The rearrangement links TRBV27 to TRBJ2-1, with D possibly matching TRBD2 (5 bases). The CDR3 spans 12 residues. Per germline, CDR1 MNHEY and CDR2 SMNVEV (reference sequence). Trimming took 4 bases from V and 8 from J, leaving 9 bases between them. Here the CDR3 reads CASSSRVYEQFF. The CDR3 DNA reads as TGTGCCAGCAGTTCGCGGGTCTATGAGCAGTTCTTC.

The CDR3 region is CASSIGWSRGSNQPQHF. CDR3 coding DNA: TGTGCCAGTAGTATAGGGTGGAGCAGGGGATCGAATCAGCCCCAGCATTTT. This chain joins TRBV19 and TRBJ1-5, with a weak D call TRBD1 (6 bases). This CDR3 region has 17 residues. CDR1 and CDR2 (germline): LNHDA, SQIVND (reference sequence). Deletions cut 1 base from V and 4 bases from J, with 17 bases between.

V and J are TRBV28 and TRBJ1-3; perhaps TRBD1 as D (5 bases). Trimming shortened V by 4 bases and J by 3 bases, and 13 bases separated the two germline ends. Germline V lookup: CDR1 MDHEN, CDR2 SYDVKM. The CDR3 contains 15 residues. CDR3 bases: TGTGCCAGCAGTTCGGGGGGGGGTAGTGGAAACACCATATATTTT. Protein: CASSSGGGSGNTIYF.

CDR3 loop: CAIGQNRGDTQYF. The CDR3 bases are TGTGCCATTGGCCAGAACAGGGGGGATACGCAGTATTTT. The chain carries TRBV7-8 and TRBJ2-3; 8 nucleotides align to TRBD1. The CDR3 has 13 amino acids. Germline assignment: CDR1 SGHVS and CDR2 FQNEAQ. V lost 10 bases and J lost 6; bases outside the gene matches: 9.

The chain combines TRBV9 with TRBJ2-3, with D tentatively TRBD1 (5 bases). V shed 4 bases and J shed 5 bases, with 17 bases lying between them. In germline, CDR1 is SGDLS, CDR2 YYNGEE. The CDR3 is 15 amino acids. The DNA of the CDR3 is TGTGCCAGCAGCCCGCAGACAGTGCTAGGAGATACGCAGTATTTT. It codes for CASSPQTVLGDTQYF.

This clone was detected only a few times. CDR3 loop: CASSQGAGLDTQYF. The CDR3 DNA sequence: TGCGCCAGCAGCCAAGGAGCAGGCTTAGATACGCAGTATTTT. The rearrangement joins TRBV4-1 to TRBJ2-3; no reliable D call. The CDR3 consists of 14 residues. V lost 1 base, J lost 5 bases, and 10 bases lay in between. Germline CDR1 reads MGHRA; CDR2 reads YSYEKL.

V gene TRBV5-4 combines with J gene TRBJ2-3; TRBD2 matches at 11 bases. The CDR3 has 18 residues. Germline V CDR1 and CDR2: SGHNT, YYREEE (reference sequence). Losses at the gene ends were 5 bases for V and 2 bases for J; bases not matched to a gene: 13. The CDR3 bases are TGTGCCAGCAGAGCTACTAGCGGGGGCCCAACCGCCACAGATACGCAGTATTTT. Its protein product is CASRATSGGPTATDTQYF.

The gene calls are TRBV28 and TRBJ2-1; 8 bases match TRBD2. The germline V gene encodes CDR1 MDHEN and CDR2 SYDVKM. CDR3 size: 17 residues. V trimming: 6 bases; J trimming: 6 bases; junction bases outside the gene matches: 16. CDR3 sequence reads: CASRNPSGAGGLNEQFF. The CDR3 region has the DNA TGTGCCAGCAGAAACCCCTCAGGGGCGGGGGGCCTCAATGAGCAGTTCTTC.

This CDR3 reads CASSIDPTGGPGELFF. The CDR3 coding sequence is TGTGCCAGTAGTATAGATCCTACAGGGGGCCCCGGGGAGCTGTTTTTT. This sequence joins TRBV19 and TRBJ2-2; 9 bases match TRBD1. This CDR3 has 16 amino acids. Trimming at V came to 0 bases and at J to 6 bases, leaving 5 bases not matched to a gene. The germline CDR1 and CDR2 sequences are LNHDA and SQIVND (reference sequence).

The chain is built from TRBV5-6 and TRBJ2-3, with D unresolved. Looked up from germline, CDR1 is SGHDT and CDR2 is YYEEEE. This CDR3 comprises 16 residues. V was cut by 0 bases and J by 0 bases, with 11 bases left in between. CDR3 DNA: TGTGCCAGCAGCTTGGGTGGGATTACTAGCACAGATACGCAGTATTTT. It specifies CASSLGGITSTDTQYF.

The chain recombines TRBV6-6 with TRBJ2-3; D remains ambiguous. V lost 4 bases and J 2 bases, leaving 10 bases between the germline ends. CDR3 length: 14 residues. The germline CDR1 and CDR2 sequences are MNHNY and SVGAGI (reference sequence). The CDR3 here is CASSSARLTDTQYF. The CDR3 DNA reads TGTGCCAGCAGTTCCGCAAGACTCACAGATACGCAGTATTTT.

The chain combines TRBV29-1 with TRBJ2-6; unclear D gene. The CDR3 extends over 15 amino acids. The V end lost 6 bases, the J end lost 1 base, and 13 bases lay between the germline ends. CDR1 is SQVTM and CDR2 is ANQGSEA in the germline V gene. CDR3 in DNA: TGCAGCGTCACGCCGGGTTTGTCTGGGGCCAACGTCCTGACTTTC. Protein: CSVTPGLSGANVLTF.

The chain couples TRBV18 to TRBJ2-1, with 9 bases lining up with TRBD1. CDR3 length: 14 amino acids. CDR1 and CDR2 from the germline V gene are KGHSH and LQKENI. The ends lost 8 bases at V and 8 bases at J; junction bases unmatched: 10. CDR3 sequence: CASRGQGLFDEQFF. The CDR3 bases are TGTGCCAGCCGGGGACAGGGTCTCTTCGATGAGCAGTTCTTC.